This T cell receptor beta chain came from a study of blood T cells in healthy people across ages. This clonotype was recorded at least ten times. The J segment lost 4 bases and the V segment lost 4 bases, leaving 1 base of the junction unmatched. The CDR3 covers 14 residues. CDR1 MGHDK and CDR2 SYGVNS come from the germline V gene. It was with a sample-barcoded 5' primer and a J-beta primer mix that a second PCR of roughly 6 to 12 cycles was run. From the 5' RACE reads, TCRdb called clonotypes with MiXCR, one entry per CDR3 protein. Of hundreds of thousands of distinct CDR3 sequences listed, about 28% are singletons.

The rearrangement links TRBV25-1 to TRBJ1-6; 7 bases are a match to TRBD1. The specimen sequenced was blood. This TCR came from a woman of 80 years or more in good health. The CDR3 DNA is TGTGCCAGCAGTGGGGACAGTTATAATTCACCCCTCCACTTT. Its translation: CASSGDSYNSPLHF.